Following are 7 T cell receptor beta chains from one sample sequenced in a study of cytomegalovirus exposure and HLA in healthy donors. PCR employed 60 Vbeta and 13 Jbeta primers. Produced via immunoSEQ multiplex PCR; TCRdb's table is partial and in-frame only. The sample includes some 240,000 clones, around 90% seen only once; the top ten take about 1.8%. Material for sequencing was PBMCs. These TCRs come from a girl under 10 years old in good health and CMV-seronegative.

This rearrangement joins TRBV27 to TRBJ2-3; 10 nucleotides match TRBD1. The CDR3 length is 15 residues. Germline V lookup: CDR1 MNHEY, CDR2 SMNVEV (reference sequence). Trimming removed 3 bases from V and 5 bases from J; junction bases left unmatched: 5. This chain's CDR3 is CASSFTTGGGDTQYF. CDR3 bases: TGTGCCAGCAGTTTTACGACAGGGGGCGGAGATACGCAGTATTTT.

The CDR3 spells CASSLRGRLAPLYGYTF. CDR3 bases: TGTGCCAGCAGTTTGCGCGGGCGACTCGCCCCTCTCTATGGCTACACCTTC. This chain links TRBV27 with TRBJ1-2; D remains unclear. Trimming removed 3 bases from V and 4 bases from J, with 21 bases in between. The CDR3 has 17 residues. Germline V gene data show CDR1 as MNHEY and CDR2 as SMNVEV (reference sequence).

The rearrangement joins TRBV6-1 to TRBJ1-2; maybe TRBD1 (5 bases). Looked up from germline, CDR1 is MNHNS and CDR2 is SASEGT. Trimming left V 10 bases short and J 8 bases short, with 20 bases between. The CDR3 runs to 13 residues. CDR3 in DNA: TGTGCCACAGTCAGGGCTCAAACCCGAGGCTACACCTTC. Translating it yields CATVRAQTRGYTF.

The chain recombines TRBV19 with TRBJ2-1; 9 nucleotides match TRBD1. Germline V gives CDR1 LNHDA, CDR2 SQIVND (reference sequence). This CDR3 region has 16 residues. Germline trimming cut 7 bases from V and 2 bases from J; bases unmatched to any gene: 9. Written as DNA, the CDR3 is TGTGCCAGTATTAGGACAGGGGCTACCACCTACAATGAGCAGTTCTTC. Translated, it gives CASIRTGATTYNEQFF.

The rearrangement uses TRBV5-1 and TRBJ2-7; 7 bases match TRBD2. CDR1 and CDR2 (germline): SGHRS, YFSETQ. Trimming took 3 bases from V and 2 from J; bases not matched to a gene: 11. The CDR3 is made up of 16 amino acids. CDR3 residues: CASSSLGLAGAYEQYF. CDR3 coding DNA: TGCGCCAGCAGCTCCTTAGGACTGGCGGGAGCCTACGAGCAGTACTTC. Full variable domain (outside the CDR3, taken from reference TRBV5-1 and TRBJ2-7): KAGVTQTPRYLIKTRGQQVTLSCSPISGHRSVSWYQQTPGQGLQFLFEYFSETQRNKGNFPGRFSGRQFSNSRSEMNVSTLELGDSALYLCASSSLGLAGAYEQYFGPGTRLTVT.

The chain employs TRBV10-1 and TRBJ2-7, with a possible D match to TRBD1 (5 bases). Germline V gives CDR1 WNHNN, CDR2 SYGVQD (reference sequence). The CDR3 is 13 residues long. Trimming removed 5 bases at V and 0 bases at J, with 8 bases between. CDR3 sequence: CASSTGFSYEQYF. CDR3 bases: TGCGCCAGCAGTACAGGTTTCTCCTACGAGCAGTACTTC.

The genes are TRBV5-1 and TRBJ2-7; 9 nucleotides agree with TRBD1. After removal of 0 bases from V and 4 bases from J, the junction contained 2 bases not matched to a gene. The CDR3 loop spans 14 amino acids. Germline V CDR1 and CDR2: SGHRS, YFSETQ. CDR3 sequence: CASSLGTGVYEQYF. CDR3 nucleotide sequence: TGCGCCAGCAGCTTGGGGACAGGGGTGTACGAGCAGTACTTC.